Listed below are T cell receptor beta chains from one sample, sequenced in a study of CD8 T cells in ankylosing spondylitis. TCRdb reprocessed the 5' RACE reads with MiXCR, giving one entry per CDR3 protein. Of about 310,000 distinct CDR3 sequences in the sample, roughly 20% were seen once. Sequencing was done on a sample of blood, either unsorted or a sorted T cell fraction (not recorded which). Receptors were obtained from a female donor with ankylosing spondylitis or in good health (not recorded which). Each CDR3 is given with its conserved first and last residue. A D gene is named only where the DNA matches it firmly. Rows may omit the clone size; those that give it use once, few, many or a size class.

j_call: TRBJ1-1
v_call: TRBV7-8
d_call: NA
clone_size: few
cdr3_aa: CASRPGQMNTEAFF
cdr3_nt: TGTGCCAGCAGACCCGGACAGATGAACACTGAAGCTTTCTTT

j_call: TRBJ2-1
v_call: TRBV6-2/TRBV6-3
d_call: NA
clone_size: NA
cdr3_aa: CASTGSRVNEQFF
cdr3_nt: TGTGCCAGCACGGGTAGCAGGGTCAATGAGCAGTTCTTC

j_call: TRBJ2-2
v_call: TRBV19
d_call: NA
clone_size: NA
cdr3_aa: CASRRPSRYTGELFF
cdr3_nt: TGTGCCAGTAGGAGGCCTTCCCGGTACACCGGGGAGCTGTTTTTT

j_call: TRBJ1-4
v_call: TRBV7-2
d_call: NA
clone_size: NA
cdr3_aa: CASSSMGTHSLKLFF
cdr3_nt: TGTGCCAGCAGCTCCATGGGGACACATTCTTTGAAACTGTTTTTT

j_call: TRBJ2-7
v_call: TRBV20-1
d_call: NA
clone_size: NA
cdr3_aa: CSARVASGPYEQYF
cdr3_nt: TGCAGTGCTAGAGTAGCCAGCGGGCCCTACGAGCAGTACTTC

j_call: TRBJ2-1
v_call: TRBV20-1
d_call: TRBD2
clone_size: many
cdr3_aa: CSARAGPSYNEQFF
cdr3_nt: TGCAGTGCCAGAGCGGGACCCTCCTACAATGAGCAGTTCTTC

j_call: TRBJ2-7
v_call: TRBV18
d_call: NA
clone_size: NA
cdr3_aa: CASSPIPTFYEQYF
cdr3_nt: TGTGCCAGCTCACCAATCCCAACCTTCTACGAGCAGTACTTC

j_call: TRBJ2-7
v_call: TRBV7-6
d_call: TRBD1
clone_size: few
cdr3_aa: CASSLRGQTSYEQYF
cdr3_nt: TGTGCCAGCAGCTTAAGGGGGCAGACGTCCTACGAGCAGTACTTC

j_call: TRBJ2-3
v_call: TRBV29-1
d_call: TRBD1
clone_size: few
cdr3_aa: CSVGDRGPTDTQYF
cdr3_nt: TGCAGCGTAGGGGACAGGGGGCCGACAGATACGCAGTATTTT

j_call: TRBJ2-2
v_call: TRBV6-5
d_call: NA
clone_size: NA
cdr3_aa: CASSSPAGANTGELFF
cdr3_nt: TGTGCCAGCAGTTCCCCAGCGGGCGCTAACACCGGGGAGCTGTTTTTT

j_call: TRBJ2-1
v_call: TRBV6-2/TRBV6-3
d_call: NA
clone_size: many
cdr3_aa: CASRLDLYNEQFF
cdr3_nt: TGTGCCAGCAGACTAGACCTATACAATGAGCAGTTCTTC

j_call: TRBJ2-1
v_call: TRBV6-1
d_call: TRBD2
clone_size: NA
cdr3_aa: CASSPAGRGYNEQFF
cdr3_nt: TGTGCCAGCAGCCCAGCCGGGAGGGGCTACAATGAGCAGTTCTTC

j_call: TRBJ2-1
v_call: TRBV10-3
d_call: NA
clone_size: NA
cdr3_aa: CATRRRADNEQFF
cdr3_nt: TGTGCCACCAGGCGGAGAGCTGACAATGAGCAGTTCTTC

j_call: TRBJ2-6
v_call: TRBV7-3
d_call: NA
clone_size: NA
cdr3_aa: CASSLRSGANVLTF
cdr3_nt: TGTGCCAGCAGCTTGCGCTCTGGGGCCAACGTCCTGACTTTC

j_call: TRBJ2-5
v_call: TRBV25-1
d_call: NA
clone_size: NA
cdr3_aa: CASSVLGGTQETQYF
cdr3_nt: TGTGCCAGCAGTGTACTTGGGGGCACCCAAGAGACCCAGTACTTC

j_call: TRBJ2-5
v_call: TRBV7-9
d_call: NA
clone_size: NA
cdr3_aa: CASSLGAGFQETQYF
cdr3_nt: TGTGCCAGCAGCTTAGGGGCAGGATTCCAAGAGACCCAGTACTTC

j_call: TRBJ2-5
v_call: TRBV6-1
d_call: TRBD2
clone_size: many
cdr3_aa: CASSRTSGIGETQYF
cdr3_nt: TGTGCCAGCAGTCGGACTAGCGGGATCGGAGAGACCCAGTACTTC

j_call: TRBJ2-2
v_call: TRBV5-5
d_call: TRBD1
clone_size: NA
cdr3_aa: CASSSLGTANTGELFF
cdr3_nt: TGTGCCAGCAGCTCTTTAGGGACAGCGAACACCGGGGAGCTGTTTTTT

j_call: TRBJ2-7
v_call: TRBV4-3
d_call: TRBD1
clone_size: NA
cdr3_aa: CASSQLVGTGVYEQYF
cdr3_nt: TGCGCCAGCAGCCAACTTGTAGGGACAGGGGTATACGAGCAGTACTTC

j_call: TRBJ2-1
v_call: TRBV20-1
d_call: TRBD2
clone_size: NA
cdr3_aa: CSAPTSGRAPGEQFF
cdr3_nt: TGCAGTGCACCGACTAGCGGGAGGGCCCCGGGTGAGCAGTTCTTC

j_call: TRBJ1-1
v_call: TRBV10-1
d_call: TRBD1
clone_size: NA
cdr3_aa: CASKQGRNTEAFF
cdr3_nt: TGCGCCAGTAAACAGGGGAGGAACACTGAAGCTTTCTTT

j_call: TRBJ1-1
v_call: TRBV6-2/TRBV6-3
d_call: NA
clone_size: few
cdr3_aa: CASAGSGYTEAFF
cdr3_nt: TGTGCCAGCGCTGGGAGCGGTTACACTGAAGCTTTCTTT

j_call: TRBJ2-3
v_call: TRBV12-3/TRBV12-4
d_call: NA
clone_size: many
cdr3_aa: CASSLVVGDTQYF
cdr3_nt: TGTGCCAGCAGTTTGGTCGTCGGGGATACGCAGTATTTT

j_call: TRBJ2-1
v_call: TRBV29-1
d_call: TRBD2
clone_size: few
cdr3_aa: CSVPRGIAGGPVNEQFF
cdr3_nt: TGCAGCGTCCCTCGGGGGATCGCGGGAGGGCCCGTCAATGAGCAGTTCTTC

j_call: TRBJ1-4
v_call: TRBV7-2
d_call: NA
clone_size: NA
cdr3_aa: CASSLVGIGEKLFF
cdr3_nt: TGTGCCAGCAGCTTAGTAGGGATTGGCGAAAAACTGTTTTTT

j_call: TRBJ2-1
v_call: TRBV28
d_call: TRBD2
clone_size: NA
cdr3_aa: CASSLTYGGGNEQFF
cdr3_nt: TGTGCCAGCAGCCTCACCTACGGGGGGGGCAATGAGCAGTTCTTC

j_call: TRBJ1-6
v_call: TRBV12-3/TRBV12-4
d_call: NA
clone_size: few
cdr3_aa: CASSFGGSPLHF
cdr3_nt: TGTGCCAGCAGTTTTGGCGGTTCACCCCTCCACTTT

j_call: TRBJ2-3
v_call: TRBV6-2/TRBV6-3
d_call: NA
clone_size: NA
cdr3_aa: CASSYPGPGDTQYF
cdr3_nt: TGTGCCAGCAGTTATCCAGGGCCTGGAGATACGCAGTATTTT

j_call: TRBJ2-7
v_call: TRBV29-1
d_call: NA
clone_size: few
cdr3_aa: CSGQGSSYEQYF
cdr3_nt: TGCAGCGGTCAAGGGAGCTCCTACGAGCAGTACTTC

j_call: TRBJ2-5
v_call: TRBV5-1
d_call: NA
clone_size: few
cdr3_aa: CASAPKQGVQETQYF
cdr3_nt: TGCGCCAGCGCCCCCAAACAGGGAGTCCAAGAGACCCAGTACTTC

j_call: TRBJ2-2
v_call: TRBV7-8
d_call: NA
clone_size: NA
cdr3_aa: CASSLGVGANTGELFF
cdr3_nt: TGTGCCAGCAGCTTAGGGGTCGGCGCGAACACCGGGGAGCTGTTTTTT

j_call: TRBJ2-3
v_call: TRBV6-1
d_call: NA
clone_size: NA
cdr3_aa: CATCRLPTDTQYF
cdr3_nt: TGTGCCACCTGCCGACTGCCCACAGATACGCAGTATTTT

j_call: TRBJ2-1
v_call: TRBV9
d_call: NA
clone_size: NA
cdr3_aa: CASSVSSAYNEQFF
cdr3_nt: TGTGCCAGCAGCGTTTCTAGCGCCTACAATGAGCAGTTCTTC

j_call: TRBJ2-1
v_call: TRBV12-3/TRBV12-4
d_call: NA
clone_size: NA
cdr3_aa: CATSRRGEFF
cdr3_nt: TGTGCCACCAGTAGGAGGGGAGAGTTCTTC

j_call: TRBJ2-1
v_call: TRBV24-1
d_call: NA
clone_size: few
cdr3_aa: CAVRSGYDNEQFF
cdr3_nt: TGTGCCGTGAGGAGCGGTTACGACAATGAGCAGTTCTTC

j_call: TRBJ2-1
v_call: TRBV6-1
d_call: NA
clone_size: few
cdr3_aa: CASAHNPSARYNEQFF
cdr3_nt: TGTGCCAGCGCCCACAACCCCAGCGCCCGCTACAATGAGCAGTTCTTC

j_call: TRBJ1-5
v_call: TRBV7-8
d_call: TRBD1
clone_size: NA
cdr3_aa: CASSTRTGDQPQHF
cdr3_nt: TGTGCCAGCAGCACCCGGACAGGGGATCAGCCCCAGCATTTT

j_call: TRBJ2-3
v_call: TRBV6-5
d_call: NA
clone_size: few
cdr3_aa: CASSYSLDTQYF
cdr3_nt: TGTGCCAGCAGTTACTCTCTAGATACGCAGTATTTT

j_call: TRBJ1-5
v_call: TRBV27
d_call: NA
clone_size: few
cdr3_aa: CASSQDPRGQPQHF
cdr3_nt: TGTGCCAGCAGTCAGGACCCCAGGGGACAGCCCCAGCATTTT

j_call: TRBJ2-3
v_call: TRBV15
d_call: NA
clone_size: few
cdr3_aa: CATSRDPPDTQYF
cdr3_nt: TGTGCCACCAGCAGAGATCCTCCAGATACGCAGTATTTT

j_call: TRBJ2-1
v_call: TRBV5-1
d_call: NA
clone_size: NA
cdr3_aa: CASSLVLGNEQFF
cdr3_nt: TGCGCCAGCAGCTTGGTACTCGGAAATGAGCAGTTCTTC

j_call: TRBJ2-1
v_call: TRBV5-1
d_call: NA
clone_size: few
cdr3_aa: CASSLVTGRSSYNEQFF
cdr3_nt: TGCGCCAGCAGCTTGGTTACCGGGCGTAGCTCCTACAATGAGCAGTTCTTC

j_call: TRBJ2-7
v_call: TRBV29-1
d_call: NA
clone_size: many
cdr3_aa: CSADGSYEQYF
cdr3_nt: TGCAGCGCTGATGGGAGCTACGAGCAGTACTTC

j_call: TRBJ2-2
v_call: TRBV7-2
d_call: NA
clone_size: few
cdr3_aa: CASNILAVNTGELFF
cdr3_nt: TGTGCCAGCAACATCTTAGCGGTGAACACCGGGGAGCTGTTTTTT

j_call: TRBJ2-5
v_call: TRBV2
d_call: NA
clone_size: NA
cdr3_aa: CASSRDPLGTQYF
cdr3_nt: TGTGCCAGCAGTCGCGACCCCCTCGGGACCCAGTACTTC

j_call: TRBJ1-1
v_call: TRBV6-5
d_call: NA
clone_size: many
cdr3_aa: CASSAGNTEAFF
cdr3_nt: TGTGCCAGCAGCGCCGGGAACACTGAAGCTTTCTTT

j_call: TRBJ2-1
v_call: TRBV5-4
d_call: NA
clone_size: NA
cdr3_aa: CASRGAGNEQFF
cdr3_nt: TGTGCCAGCAGAGGGGCGGGGAATGAGCAGTTCTTC

j_call: TRBJ1-1
v_call: TRBV5-1
d_call: NA
clone_size: NA
cdr3_aa: CASSFRGAGTEAFF
cdr3_nt: TGCGCCAGCAGCTTCAGGGGCGCGGGCACTGAAGCTTTCTTT